The rows below give T cell receptor beta chains drawn from one sample of a study of CD8+CD57+ T cells in acquired aplastic anemia. Via MiXCR, TCRdb re-called the reads, giving one row per CDR3 protein. The sample holds around 170,000 distinct CDR3 sequences, about 60% seen once. The sample comprised sorted CD4+, CD8+, or CD8+CD57+ T cells (not recorded which) from PBMCs. Receptor source: a human donor in good health. CDR3s include the opening cysteine and the closing phenylalanine or tryptophan. Fields, in order: CDR3 protein, CDR3 DNA, J gene, D gene, clone size, V gene. A D gene is named only where the DNA matches it firmly. Some rows mark clone size as missing; the rest say once, few, many or name a class of expanded clone.

CASSPDGFTF | TGTGCCAGCAGCCCCGATGGCTTCACGTTC | TRBJ1-2 | . | . | TRBV7-3
CATRGQGNNEQFF | TGTGCCACCAGGGGACAGGGAAACAATGAGCAGTTCTTC | TRBJ2-1 | TRBD1 | . | TRBV24-1
CSVSGTGNTEAFF | TGCAGTGTAAGCGGGACAGGGAACACTGAAGCTTTCTTT | TRBJ1-1 | TRBD1 | . | TRBV20-1
CSARDPGRPGTNEQFF | TGCAGTGCTAGAGATCCGGGTAGACCGGGGACTAATGAGCAGTTCTTC | TRBJ2-1 | . | . | TRBV20-1
CASSLGTGKDTQYF | TGTGCCAGCAGTTTAGGGACAGGGAAAGATACGCAGTATTTT | TRBJ2-3 | TRBD1 | . | TRBV12-3/TRBV12-4
CASSVGGRQPQHF | TGTGCCAGCAGTGTGGGGGGCAGGCAGCCCCAGCATTTT | TRBJ1-5 | . | once | TRBV2
CASSLISGDTEAFF | TGTGCCAGCAGCTTAATTTCAGGGGACACTGAAGCTTTCTTT | TRBJ1-1 | . | . | TRBV7-3
CASSLFGQGTYGYTF | TGCGCCAGCAGCTTGTTTGGACAGGGGACCTATGGCTACACCTTC | TRBJ1-2 | TRBD1 | . | TRBV5-1
CASSEMSGSTIGETQYF | TGTGCCAGCAGCGAGATGAGCGGGAGCACGATCGGGGAGACCCAGTACTTC | TRBJ2-5 | TRBD2 | many | TRBV7-9
CATRDRDWTTEAFF | TGTGCCACCAGAGATCGGGATTGGACCACTGAAGCTTTCTTT | TRBJ1-1 | . | . | TRBV24-1
CSARETGGQPTGELFF | TGCAGTGCTAGAGAAACGGGGGGACAGCCGACCGGGGAGCTGTTTTTT | TRBJ2-2 | . | . | TRBV20-1
CASSIEYGYQPQHF | TGTGCCAGTAGTATCGAGTACGGGTATCAGCCCCAGCATTTT | TRBJ1-5 | . | . | TRBV19
CASSLASGESNEQFF | TGTGCCAGTTCCCTCGCTAGCGGGGAGTCCAATGAGCAGTTCTTC | TRBJ2-1 | TRBD2 | many | TRBV19
CASSLRAGAGNEQFF | TGTGCCAGCAGCTTACGAGCGGGAGCGGGCAATGAGCAGTTCTTC | TRBJ2-1 | TRBD2 | . | TRBV7-3
CASSEAGQSYEQYF | TGTGCCAGCAGTGAAGCAGGACAGTCTTACGAGCAGTACTTC | TRBJ2-7 | . | once | TRBV6-1
CASSLAGNYGYTF | TGTGCCAGCAGCTTGGCTGGGAACTATGGCTACACCTTC | TRBJ1-2 | . | medium-sized | TRBV5-6
CASSLDEDTKQFF | TGTGCCAGCAGCTTAGACGAAGACACTAAGCAGTTCTTC | TRBJ2-1 | . | few | TRBV7-3
CASSHVLGRESGNEQFF | TGCGCCAGCAGCCACGTCCTTGGGCGGGAGTCGGGTAATGAGCAGTTCTTC | TRBJ2-1 | TRBD2 | few | TRBV4-1
CASFEGYEQFF | TGTGCCAGCTTTGAGGGGTATGAGCAGTTCTTC | TRBJ2-1 | . | few | TRBV6-6
CSALTGADIQYF | TGCAGTGCCTTGACAGGGGCCGACATTCAGTACTTC | TRBJ2-4 | TRBD1 | . | TRBV20-1
CSARTSGPRGTDTQYF | TGCAGTGCCCGGACTAGCGGTCCTCGGGGTACAGATACGCAGTATTTT | TRBJ2-3 | TRBD2 | many | TRBV20-1
CSARAGTENSPLHF | TGCAGTGCTAGAGCGGGGACAGAGAATTCACCCCTCCACTTT | TRBJ1-6 | TRBD1 | . | TRBV20-1
CASSKHQETQYF | TGTGCCAGCAGCAAGCACCAAGAGACCCAGTACTTC | TRBJ2-5 | . | . | TRBV7-9
CASSLEDSNVLTF | TGCGCCAGCAGCTTGGAGGACAGCAACGTCCTGACTTTC | TRBJ2-6 | . | few | TRBV5-1
CASSLRADPSSGDTIYF | TGTGCCAGCAGCTTGAGGGCTGATCCGAGCTCTGGAGACACCATATATTTT | TRBJ1-3 | . | . | TRBV5-5
CSVAGGLNYGYTF | TGCAGCGTTGCAGGGGGGCTGAACTATGGCTACACCTTC | TRBJ1-2 | TRBD1 | . | TRBV29-1
CSAIQGYEQYF | TGCAGTGCCATACAGGGCTACGAGCAGTACTTC | TRBJ2-7 | . | . | TRBV20-1
CASSLRAGSTDTQYF | TGTGCCAGCAGCTTAAGGGCAGGGAGCACAGATACGCAGTATTTT | TRBJ2-3 | . | . | TRBV7-3
CASSPGTSGSLLHEQYF | TGTGCCAGCAGCCCCGGGACTAGCGGGAGTCTATTGCACGAGCAGTACTTC | TRBJ2-7 | TRBD2 | . | TRBV7-6
CASSLDAGGAGTEAFF | TGTGCCAGCAGCCTCGATGCGGGGGGGGCAGGAACTGAAGCTTTCTTT | TRBJ1-1 | . | . | TRBV5-5
CASSLQGDTEAFF | TGTGCCAGCAGCTTACAGGGGGACACTGAAGCTTTCTTT | TRBJ1-1 | TRBD1 | . | TRBV7-8
CASSSLLRRGHYEQYF | TGTGCCAGCAGTTCCCTCTTGAGGCGGGGGCACTACGAGCAGTACTTC | TRBJ2-7 | . | once | TRBV27
CSVEGGTSTDTQYF | TGCAGCGTAGAGGGGGGGACTAGCACAGATACGCAGTATTTT | TRBJ2-3 | . | . | TRBV29-1
CASSPGTSGGATDTQYF | TGTGCCAGCAGCCCTGGGACTAGCGGGGGGGCAACAGATACGCAGTATTTT | TRBJ2-3 | TRBD2 | . | TRBV6-5
CASSLLREQFF | TGTGCCAGCAGCTTGTTGAGAGAGCAGTTCTTC | TRBJ2-1 | . | . | TRBV5-4
CASSLALGLAGNTIYF | TGTGCCAGCAGCTTAGCCCTGGGGCTAGCGGGAAACACCATATATTTT | TRBJ1-3 | . | . | TRBV7-8
CACTHMGPGWSPLHF | TGCGCCTGCACCCATATGGGGCCAGGGTGGTCACCCCTCCACTTT | TRBJ1-6 | . | . | TRBV10-2
CASSQGTGPILGYTF | TGCGCCAGCAGCCAAGGGACAGGGCCTATACTCGGCTACACCTTC | TRBJ1-2 | TRBD1 | many | TRBV4-3
CASSFTSAGELFF | TGTGCCAGCAGCTTCACTAGCGCCGGGGAGCTGTTTTTT | TRBJ2-2 | TRBD2 | . | TRBV14
CASSLAGPSEQYF | TGTGCCAGCAGCTTGGCCGGGCCAAGCGAGCAGTACTTC | TRBJ2-7 | . | . | TRBV5-6
CASSQDWSNSPLHF | TGTGCCAGCAGCCAAGACTGGTCTAATTCACCCCTCCACTTT | TRBJ1-6 | . | . | TRBV7-8
CASSSPVDNQPQHF | TGTGCCAGTAGTAGCCCCGTGGACAATCAGCCCCAGCATTTT | TRBJ1-5 | . | . | TRBV19
CASSSTWTGGAGGLFF | TGTGCCAGCAGTTCGACGTGGACAGGGGGCGCCGGGGGGCTGTTTTTT | TRBJ2-2 | TRBD1 | . | TRBV6-1
CASSPDSNNQPQHF | TGCGCCAGCAGCCCTGACAGTAACAATCAGCCCCAGCATTTT | TRBJ1-5 | . | . | TRBV5-1
CATSDSGTGLGEQYF | TGTGCCACCAGTGATTCCGGGACAGGGCTCGGCGAGCAGTACTTC | TRBJ2-7 | TRBD1 | . | TRBV24-1
CASSQVGETQYF | TGTGCCAGCAGCCAAGTAGGAGAGACCCAGTACTTC | TRBJ2-5 | . | . | TRBV14
CASSLGLAEIEQYF | TGTGCCAGCAGCCTAGGACTAGCGGAGATCGAGCAGTACTTC | TRBJ2-7 | TRBD2 | . | TRBV7-2
CATSDSFYNEQFF | TGTGCCACCAGTGATTCTTTTTACAATGAGCAGTTCTTC | TRBJ2-1 | . | . | TRBV24-1
CSADRQIYQETQYF | TGCAGTGCTGATCGACAGATATACCAAGAGACCCAGTACTTC | TRBJ2-5 | . | . | TRBV20-1
CASSSSPMGAEQYF | TGTGCCAGCAGCTCATCCCCCATGGGTGCCGAGCAGTACTTC | TRBJ2-7 | . | . | TRBV7-9